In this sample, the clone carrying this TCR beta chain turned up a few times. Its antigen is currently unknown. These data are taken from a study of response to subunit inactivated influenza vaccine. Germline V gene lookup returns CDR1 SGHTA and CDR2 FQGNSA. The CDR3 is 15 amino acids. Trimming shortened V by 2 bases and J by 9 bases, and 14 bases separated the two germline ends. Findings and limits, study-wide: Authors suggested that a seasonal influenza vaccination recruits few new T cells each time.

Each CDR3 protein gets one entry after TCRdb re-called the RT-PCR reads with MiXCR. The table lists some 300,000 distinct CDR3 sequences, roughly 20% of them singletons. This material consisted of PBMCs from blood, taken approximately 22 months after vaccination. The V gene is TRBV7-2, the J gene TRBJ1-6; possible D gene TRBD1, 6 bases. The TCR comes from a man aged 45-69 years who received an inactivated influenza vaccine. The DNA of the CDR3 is TGTGCCAGCAGCTTAACGGGGGGCTTTCGTTCACCCCTCCACTTT. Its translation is CASSLTGGFRSPLHF.